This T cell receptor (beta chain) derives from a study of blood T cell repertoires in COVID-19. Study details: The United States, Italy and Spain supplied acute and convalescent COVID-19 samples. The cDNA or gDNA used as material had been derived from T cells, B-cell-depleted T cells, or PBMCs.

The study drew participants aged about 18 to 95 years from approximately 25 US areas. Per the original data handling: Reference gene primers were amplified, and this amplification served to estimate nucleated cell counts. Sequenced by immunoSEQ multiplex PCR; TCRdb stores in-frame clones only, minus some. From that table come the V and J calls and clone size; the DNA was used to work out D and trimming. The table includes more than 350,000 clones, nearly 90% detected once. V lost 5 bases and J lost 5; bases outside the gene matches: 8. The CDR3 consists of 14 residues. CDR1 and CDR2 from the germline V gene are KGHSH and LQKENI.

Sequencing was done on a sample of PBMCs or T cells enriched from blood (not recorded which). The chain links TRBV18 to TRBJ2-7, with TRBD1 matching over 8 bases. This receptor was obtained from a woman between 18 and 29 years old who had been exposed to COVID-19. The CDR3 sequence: CASSEDRGGHEQYF. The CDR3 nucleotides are TGTGCCAGCTCAGAAGACAGGGGTGGCCACGAGCAGTACTTC.